This T cell receptor beta chain comes out of a study of blood T cell repertoires in COVID-19. The wider study: In each case, the material was cDNA or gDNA derived from T cells, B-cell-depleted T cells, or PBMCs.

Data came from immunoSEQ multiplex PCR; TCRdb stores just in-frame clones and leaves some out. The table records over 35,000 clones, around nine tenths of them present only once. Only one count was recorded for this clone. This CDR3 is 14 amino acids long. Trimming stripped 5 bases from V and 4 bases from J, with 14 bases between. Germline V gives CDR1 LNHNV, CDR2 YYDKDF (reference sequence). In Seattle, patients joined the study during active infection and were tracked longitudinally. The sequencing input was peripheral blood. The J gene is TRBJ2-5, the V gene TRBV15, with a weak D call TRBD1 (5 bases). The clonotype originates from a man between 35 and 55 years old with COVID-19, enrolled during active disease. The CDR3: CATSPREGVETQYF. CDR3 in DNA: TGTGCCACCAGCCCTCGCGAAGGGGTAGAGACCCAGTACTTC.